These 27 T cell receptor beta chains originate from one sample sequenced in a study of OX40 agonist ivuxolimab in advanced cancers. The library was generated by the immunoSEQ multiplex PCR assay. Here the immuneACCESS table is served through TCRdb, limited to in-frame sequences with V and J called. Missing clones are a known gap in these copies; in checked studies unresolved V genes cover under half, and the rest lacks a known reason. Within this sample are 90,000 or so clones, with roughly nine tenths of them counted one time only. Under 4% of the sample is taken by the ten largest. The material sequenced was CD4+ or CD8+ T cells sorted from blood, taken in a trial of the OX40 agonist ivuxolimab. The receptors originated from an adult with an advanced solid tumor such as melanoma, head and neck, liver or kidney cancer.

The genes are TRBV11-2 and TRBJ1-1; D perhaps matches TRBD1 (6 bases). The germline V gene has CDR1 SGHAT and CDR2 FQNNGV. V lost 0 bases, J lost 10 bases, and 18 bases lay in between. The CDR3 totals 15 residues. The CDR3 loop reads CASSLEWGAPSRAFF. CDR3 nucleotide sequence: TGTGCCAGCAGCTTAGAGTGGGGGGCGCCTTCTAGAGCTTTCTTT.

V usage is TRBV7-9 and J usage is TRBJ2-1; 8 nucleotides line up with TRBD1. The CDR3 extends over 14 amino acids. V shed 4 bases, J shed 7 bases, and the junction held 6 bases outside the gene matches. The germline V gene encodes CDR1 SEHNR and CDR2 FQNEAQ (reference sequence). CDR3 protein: CASSSVRGPNEQFF. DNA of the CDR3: TGTGCCAGCAGCTCCGTCAGGGGGCCGAATGAGCAGTTCTTC.

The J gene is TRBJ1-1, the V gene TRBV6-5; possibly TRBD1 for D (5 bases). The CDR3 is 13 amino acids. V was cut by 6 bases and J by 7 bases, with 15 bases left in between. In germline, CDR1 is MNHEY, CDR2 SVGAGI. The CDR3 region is CASREGWLSEAFF. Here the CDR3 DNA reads TGTGCCAGCAGGGAGGGGTGGTTGAGTGAAGCTTTCTTT.

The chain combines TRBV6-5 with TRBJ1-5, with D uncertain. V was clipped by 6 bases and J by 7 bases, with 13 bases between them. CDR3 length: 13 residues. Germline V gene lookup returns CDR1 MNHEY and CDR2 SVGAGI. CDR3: CASSLAGSQPQHF. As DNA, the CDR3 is TGTGCCAGCAGCCTGGCGGGGAGCCAGCCCCAGCATTTT.

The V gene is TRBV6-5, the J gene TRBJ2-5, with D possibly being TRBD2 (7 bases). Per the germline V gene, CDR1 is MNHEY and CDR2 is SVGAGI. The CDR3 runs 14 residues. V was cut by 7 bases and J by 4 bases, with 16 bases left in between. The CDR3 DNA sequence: TGTGCCAGCAACACCGTGGGGGGGCGAGAGACCCAGTACTTC. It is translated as CASNTVGGRETQYF.

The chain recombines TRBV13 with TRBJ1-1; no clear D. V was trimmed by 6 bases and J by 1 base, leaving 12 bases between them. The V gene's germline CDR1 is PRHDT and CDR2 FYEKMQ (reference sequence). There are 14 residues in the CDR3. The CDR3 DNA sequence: TGTGCCAGCAGTTTCGGACCTACGAACACTGAAGCTTTCTTT. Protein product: CASSFGPTNTEAFF.

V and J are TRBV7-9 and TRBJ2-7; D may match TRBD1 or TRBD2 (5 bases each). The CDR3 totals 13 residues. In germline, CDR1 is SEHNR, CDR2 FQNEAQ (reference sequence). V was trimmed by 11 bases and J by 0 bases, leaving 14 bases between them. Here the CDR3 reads CASSPGPSYEQYF. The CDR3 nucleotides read TGTGCCTCCTCCCCGGGACCCTCCTACGAGCAGTACTTC.

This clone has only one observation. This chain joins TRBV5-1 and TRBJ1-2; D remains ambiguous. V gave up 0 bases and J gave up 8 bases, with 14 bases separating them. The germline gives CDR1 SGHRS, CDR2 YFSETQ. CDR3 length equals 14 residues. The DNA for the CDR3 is TGCGCCAGCAGCTTGGTAGGCAGGACTAACGGCTACACCTTC. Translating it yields CASSLVGRTNGYTF.

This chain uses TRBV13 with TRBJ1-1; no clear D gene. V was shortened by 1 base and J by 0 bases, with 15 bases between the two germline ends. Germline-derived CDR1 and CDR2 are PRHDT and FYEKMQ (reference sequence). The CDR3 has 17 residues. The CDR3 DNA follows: TGTGCCAGCAGCTTAGATCTAGGCAGATCAATGAACACTGAAGCTTTCTTT. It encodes CASSLDLGRSMNTEAFF. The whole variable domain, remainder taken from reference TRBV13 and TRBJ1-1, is AAGVIQSPRHLIKEKRETATLKCYPIPRHDTVYWYQQGPGQDPQFLISFYEKMQSDKGSIPDRFSAQQFSDYHSELNMSSLELGDSALYFCASSLDLGRSMNTEAFFGQGTRLTVV.

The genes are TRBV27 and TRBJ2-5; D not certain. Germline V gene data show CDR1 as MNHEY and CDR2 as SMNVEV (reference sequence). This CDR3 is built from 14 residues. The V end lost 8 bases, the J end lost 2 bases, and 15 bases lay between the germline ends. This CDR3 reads CASSPADGQETQYF. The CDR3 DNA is TGTGCCAGCTCGCCGGCGGACGGGCAAGAGACCCAGTACTTC.

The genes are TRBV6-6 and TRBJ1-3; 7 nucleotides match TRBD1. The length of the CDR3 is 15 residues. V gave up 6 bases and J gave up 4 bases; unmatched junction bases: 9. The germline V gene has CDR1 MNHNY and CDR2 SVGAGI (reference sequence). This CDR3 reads CASSQGGVVGNTIYF. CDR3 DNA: TGTGCCAGCAGCCAGGGGGGCGTTGTAGGAAACACCATATATTTT.

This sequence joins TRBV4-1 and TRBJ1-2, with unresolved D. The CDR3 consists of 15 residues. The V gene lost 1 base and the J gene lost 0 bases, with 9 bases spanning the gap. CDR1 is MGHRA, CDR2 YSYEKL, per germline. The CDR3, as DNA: TGCGCCAGCAGCCAAGTGCGGGTCGCTAACTATGGCTACACCTTC. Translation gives CASSQVRVANYGYTF.

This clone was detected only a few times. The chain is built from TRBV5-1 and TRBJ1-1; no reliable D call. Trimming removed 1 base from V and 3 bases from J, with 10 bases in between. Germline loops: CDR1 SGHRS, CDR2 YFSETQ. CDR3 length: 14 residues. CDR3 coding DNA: TGCGCCAGCAGCTTGCGACCGGGAGACACTGAAGCTTTCTTT. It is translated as CASSLRPGDTEAFF.

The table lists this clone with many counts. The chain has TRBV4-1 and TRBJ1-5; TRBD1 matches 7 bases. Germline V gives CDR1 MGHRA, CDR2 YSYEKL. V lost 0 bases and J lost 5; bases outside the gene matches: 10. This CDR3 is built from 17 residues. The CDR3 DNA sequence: TGCGCCAGCAGCCAAGATCCACAGGGGCCGGGGTATCAGCCCCAGCATTTT. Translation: CASSQDPQGPGYQPQHF.

CDR3 coding DNA: TGTGCCAGCAGGAAAAGCGGACGGTCGAACACTGAAGCTTTCTTT. Translated: CASRKSGRSNTEAFF. The rearrangement links TRBV6-5 to TRBJ1-1, with unresolved D. The CDR3 has 15 residues. Germline CDR1 reads MNHEY; CDR2 reads SVGAGI. The V and J ends lost 6 bases and 1 base respectively, with 15 bases between them.

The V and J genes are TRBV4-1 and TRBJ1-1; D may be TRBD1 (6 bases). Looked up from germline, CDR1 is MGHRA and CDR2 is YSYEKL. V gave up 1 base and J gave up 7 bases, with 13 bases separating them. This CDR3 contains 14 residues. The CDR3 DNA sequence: TGCGCCAGCAGCCAAGTTACAGGGTATGATGAAGCTTTCTTT. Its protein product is CASSQVTGYDEAFF.

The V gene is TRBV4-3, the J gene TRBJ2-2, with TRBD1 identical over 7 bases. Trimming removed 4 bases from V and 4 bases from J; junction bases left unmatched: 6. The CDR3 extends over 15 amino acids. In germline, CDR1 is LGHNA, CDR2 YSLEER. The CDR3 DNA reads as TGCGCCAGCAGCCCTAGACAGGGCGCCACCGGGGAGCTGTTTTTT. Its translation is CASSPRQGATGELFF.

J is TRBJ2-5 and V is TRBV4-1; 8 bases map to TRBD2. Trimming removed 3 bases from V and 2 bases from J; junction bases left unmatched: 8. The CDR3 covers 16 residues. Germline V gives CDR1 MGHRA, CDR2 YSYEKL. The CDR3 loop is CASSHDSRGAQETQYF. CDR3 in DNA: TGCGCCAGCAGCCACGACTCGCGGGGGGCACAAGAGACCCAGTACTTC.

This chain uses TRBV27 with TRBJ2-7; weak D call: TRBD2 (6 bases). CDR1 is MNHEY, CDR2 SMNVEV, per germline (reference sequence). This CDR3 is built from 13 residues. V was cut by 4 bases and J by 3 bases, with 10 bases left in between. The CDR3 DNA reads TGTGCCAGCAGTTCTCGGGGGAACTACGAGCAGTACTTC. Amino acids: CASSSRGNYEQYF.

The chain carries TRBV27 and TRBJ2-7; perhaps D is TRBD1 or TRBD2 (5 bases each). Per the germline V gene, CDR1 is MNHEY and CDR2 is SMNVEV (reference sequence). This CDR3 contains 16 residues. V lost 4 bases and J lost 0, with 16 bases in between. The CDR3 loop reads CASSSLGTAISYEQYF. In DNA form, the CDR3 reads TGTGCCAGCAGTTCTCTAGGGACGGCCATCTCCTACGAGCAGTACTTC.

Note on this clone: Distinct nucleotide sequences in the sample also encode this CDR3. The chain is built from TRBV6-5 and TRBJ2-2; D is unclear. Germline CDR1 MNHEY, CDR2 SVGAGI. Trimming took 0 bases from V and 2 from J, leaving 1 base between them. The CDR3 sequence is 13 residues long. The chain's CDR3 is CASSYSNTGELFF. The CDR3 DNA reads TGTGCCAGCAGTTACTCCAACACCGGGGAGCTGTTTTTT.

The CDR3 DNA reads TGTGCCAGCAGCTTAGTTTGGTGGGAGGGAGGGCCGTGGGAGACCCAGTACTTC. It is translated as CASSLVWWEGGPWETQYF. The chain uses TRBV7-8 and TRBJ2-5; 7 bases map to TRBD2. Looked up from germline, CDR1 is SGHVS and CDR2 is FQNEAQ. This CDR3 has 18 residues. V shed 1 base, J shed 5 bases, and the junction held 16 bases outside the gene matches.

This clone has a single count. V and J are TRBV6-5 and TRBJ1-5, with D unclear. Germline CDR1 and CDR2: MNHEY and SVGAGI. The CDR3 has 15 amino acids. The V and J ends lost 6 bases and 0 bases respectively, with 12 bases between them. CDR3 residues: CASSREPYSNQPQHF. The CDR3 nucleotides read TGTGCCAGCAGCCGCGAACCGTATAGCAATCAGCCCCAGCATTTT.

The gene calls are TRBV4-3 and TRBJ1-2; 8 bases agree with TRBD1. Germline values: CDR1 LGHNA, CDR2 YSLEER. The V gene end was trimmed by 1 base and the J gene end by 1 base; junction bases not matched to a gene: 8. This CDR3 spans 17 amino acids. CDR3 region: CASSQAPDRALNYGYTF. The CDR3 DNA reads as TGCGCCAGCAGCCAAGCCCCGGACAGGGCCCTTAACTATGGCTACACCTTC.

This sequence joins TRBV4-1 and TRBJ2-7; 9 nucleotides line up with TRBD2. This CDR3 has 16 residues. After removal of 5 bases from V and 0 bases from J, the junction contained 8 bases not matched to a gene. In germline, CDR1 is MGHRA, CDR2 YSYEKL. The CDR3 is CASSWGLAGISYEQYF. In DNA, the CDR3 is TGCGCCAGCAGCTGGGGGCTAGCGGGAATCTCCTACGAGCAGTACTTC.

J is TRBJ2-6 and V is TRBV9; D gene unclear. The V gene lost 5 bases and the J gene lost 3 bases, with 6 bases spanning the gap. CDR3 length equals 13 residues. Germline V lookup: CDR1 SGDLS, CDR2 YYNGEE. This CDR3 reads CASRLGGANVLTF. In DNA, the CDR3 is TGTGCCAGCAGACTCGGTGGGGCCAACGTCCTGACTTTC.

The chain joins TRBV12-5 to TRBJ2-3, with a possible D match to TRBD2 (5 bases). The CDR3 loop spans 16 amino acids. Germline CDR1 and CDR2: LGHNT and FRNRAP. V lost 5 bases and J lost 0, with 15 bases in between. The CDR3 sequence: CASGPAGSASTDTQYF. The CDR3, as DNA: TGTGCTAGTGGTCCCGCGGGCAGCGCTAGCACAGATACGCAGTATTTT.